The 18 T cell receptor beta chains below all came from one sample that was sequenced in a study of blood T cell repertoires in COVID-19. TCRdb's copy holds only in-frame clones and misses some; the assay was immunoSEQ multiplex PCR. In the table there are about 120,000 clones, approximately 87% of which are singletons. The source material was peripheral blood. The receptor source for this set is a man younger than 40 with acute or convalescent COVID-19.

This sequence joins TRBV5-8 and TRBJ2-6; 7 positions agree with TRBD1. With 4 bases clipped from V and 3 bases from J, the junction kept 13 bases outside the gene matches. Germline lookup yields CDR1 SGHTS and CDR2 YDEGEE. This CDR3 comprises 18 residues. The chain's CDR3 is CASSRTTGYTGGANVLTF. CDR3 DNA sequence: TGTGCCAGCAGCCGCACGACAGGGTATACGGGTGGGGCCAACGTCCTGACTTTC.

This chain links TRBV7-9 with TRBJ1-1; D unresolved. From germline, CDR1 is SEHNR and CDR2 FQNEAQ (reference sequence). Between the trimmed V and J ends, which lost 5 bases and 4 bases, there was a span of 17 bases. This CDR3 comprises 15 residues. DNA of the CDR3: TGTGCCAGCAGCCCTGGAGTGGGCGGGGTCACTGAAGCTTTCTTT. Translation gives CASSPGVGGVTEAFF.

The chain carries TRBV5-1 and TRBJ2-5; D might be TRBD2 (5 bases). Trimming stripped 3 bases from V and 4 bases from J, with 13 bases between. The CDR3 is made up of 14 amino acids. CDR1 SGHRS and CDR2 YFSETQ come from the germline V gene. The CDR3 bases are TGCGCCAGCAGCTGGGGAGTAGACGGAGAGACCCAGTACTTC. Protein sequence: CASSWGVDGETQYF.

This sequence joins TRBV11-2 and TRBJ1-2; D gene ambiguous. V lost 0 bases and J 4 bases, leaving 3 bases between the germline ends. The CDR3 contains 12 residues. Germline V gene lookup returns CDR1 SGHAT and CDR2 FQNNGV. CDR3 nucleotides: TGTGCCAGCAGCTTAGACCTCTATGGCTACACCTTC. Its translation: CASSLDLYGYTF.

This chain uses TRBV6-1 with TRBJ1-4; no clear D. V was cut by 3 bases and J by 0 bases, with 11 bases left in between. The CDR3 has 16 residues. Germline V gene data show CDR1 as MNHNS and CDR2 as SASEGT. The CDR3 is CASSEDYLATNEKLFF. The CDR3 DNA sequence: TGTGCCAGCAGTGAGGACTATCTTGCAACTAATGAAAAACTGTTTTTT.

The V gene is TRBV30, the J gene TRBJ2-1, with TRBD2 matching 8 bases. The CDR3 is made up of 14 amino acids. CDR1 is GTSNPN, CDR2 SVGIG, per germline (reference sequence). V lost 0 bases to trimming and J lost 4 bases; unmatched junction nucleotides: 2. The CDR3: CAWSVTSGYNEQFF. As DNA, the CDR3 is TGTGCCTGGAGTGTCACTAGCGGTTACAATGAGCAGTTCTTC.

The chain recombines TRBV7-2 with TRBJ2-7; D remains ambiguous. The V and J ends lost 3 bases and 5 bases respectively, with 8 bases between them. The germline CDR1 and CDR2 sequences are SGHTA and FQGNSA. There are 12 residues in the CDR3. CDR3 residues: CASSFMTDEQYF. The CDR3 bases are TGTGCCAGCAGCTTCATGACTGACGAGCAGTACTTC.

The chain couples TRBV15 to TRBJ1-3, with a tentative D call TRBD1 (5 bases). CDR3 length: 16 amino acids. Germline values: CDR1 LNHNV, CDR2 YYDKDF (reference sequence). Trimming took off 3 bases at V and 3 bases at J, with 15 bases between the two ends. In DNA, the CDR3 is TGTGCCACCAGCAGCCGAGACAGAAATCTTGGAAACACCATATATTTT. Its translation is CATSSRDRNLGNTIYF.

The CDR3 loop is CASSRTPPTGTEAFF. CDR3 nucleotide sequence: TGTGCCAGCAGCCGTACTCCCCCGACAGGGACTGAAGCTTTCTTT. The chain combines TRBV13 with TRBJ1-1, with 7 bases identical to TRBD1. The CDR3 loop spans 15 amino acids. V gave up 5 bases and J gave up 5 bases; unmatched junction bases: 11. Germline lookup yields CDR1 PRHDT and CDR2 FYEKMQ (reference sequence).

This clone has only a few counts. V usage is TRBV20-1 and J usage is TRBJ2-1, with a tentative D call TRBD2 (6 bases). CDR1 is DFQATT and CDR2 is SNEGSKA in the germline V gene (reference sequence). This CDR3 comprises 11 residues. The CDR3 protein is CSAGTSNEQFF. The CDR3 nucleotides read TGCAGCGCTGGGACTTCTAATGAGCAGTTCTTC.

The chain couples TRBV7-8 to TRBJ1-2; TRBD1 matches at 8 bases. V shed 1 base, J shed 2 bases, and the junction held 6 bases outside the gene matches. CDR3 length equals 16 residues. CDR1 is SGHVS, CDR2 FQNEAQ, per germline. The CDR3 DNA reads as TGTGCCAGCAGCTTAGTATTCGGGACAGGCAACTATGGCTACACCTTC. Its protein is CASSLVFGTGNYGYTF. The full variable domain, with the rest looked up from reference TRBV7-8 and TRBJ1-2, is GAGVSQSPRYKVAKRGQDVALRCDPISGHVSLFWYQQALGQGPEFLTYFQNEAQLDKSGLPSDRFFAERPEGSVSTLKIQRTQQEDSAVYLCASSLVFGTGNYGYTFGSGTRLTVV.

The gene calls are TRBV6-5 and TRBJ1-1; D unresolved. The V end lost 5 bases, the J end lost 2 bases, and 12 bases lay between the germline ends. The germline V gene has CDR1 MNHEY and CDR2 SVGAGI. This CDR3 contains 14 residues. The CDR3 DNA sequence: TGTGCCAGCAGTAATCCCCCAGAAAACACTGAAGCTTTCTTT. Protein product: CASSNPPENTEAFF.

This chain joins TRBV27 and TRBJ2-5; 7 bases fit TRBD2. This CDR3 comprises 14 residues. Unmatched junction bases numbered 7, after V lost 4 bases and J lost 5 bases. Germline assignment: CDR1 MNHEY and CDR2 SMNVEV (reference sequence). DNA of the CDR3: TGTGCCAGCAGTTGGGGGGGAAGTGGGGAGACCCAGTACTTC. Its translation is CASSWGGSGETQYF.

The chain recombines TRBV6-6 with TRBJ2-2, with D possibly being TRBD2 (5 bases). The CDR3 is made up of 16 amino acids. Trimming left V 7 bases short and J 3 bases short, with 18 bases between. The germline CDR1 and CDR2 sequences are MNHNY and SVGAGI (reference sequence). CDR3 in DNA: TGTGCCAGCAACCCTAGCTGGAATGACGACACCGGGGAGCTGTTTTTT. It is translated as CASNPSWNDDTGELFF.

The rearrangement uses TRBV11-2 and TRBJ1-1; possible D gene TRBD1, 5 bases. The CDR3 is 13 residues long. Trimming left V 1 base short and J 7 bases short, with 10 bases between. Germline-derived CDR1 and CDR2 are SGHAT and FQNNGV. The CDR3 DNA sequence: TGTGCCAGCAGCTTAGGTCCCAGGGTTGAAGCTTTCTTT. This codes for CASSLGPRVEAFF.

The V call is TRBV11-3, the J call TRBJ2-1; D might be TRBD2 (5 bases). Germline V gene lookup returns CDR1 SGHNT and CDR2 YENEEA. CDR3 length: 16 amino acids. V lost 1 base and J lost 7, with 17 bases in between. This chain's CDR3 is CASSLGAEVGLNEQFF. CDR3 coding DNA: TGTGCCAGCAGCTTAGGCGCGGAGGTAGGTTTGAATGAGCAGTTCTTC.

The chain is built from TRBV27 and TRBJ2-7; 12 bases are shared with TRBD1. CDR3 length equals 14 residues. Germline assignment: CDR1 MNHEY and CDR2 SMNVEV (reference sequence). V trimming: 5 bases; J trimming: 4 bases; junction bases outside the gene matches: 3. The DNA for the CDR3 is TGTGCCAGCAGTCCGGGACAGGGGGCTTACGAGCAGTACGTC. The encoded protein is CASSPGQGAYEQYV.

The chain recombines TRBV7-2 with TRBJ1-2; 8 nucleotides align to TRBD1. In germline, CDR1 is SGHTA, CDR2 FQGNSA. The CDR3 has 15 residues. Germline trimming cut 5 bases from V and 2 bases from J; bases unmatched to any gene: 7. The CDR3 sequence is CASSTRTGLNYGYTF. In DNA form, the CDR3 reads TGTGCCAGCAGCACCAGGACAGGGTTGAACTATGGCTACACCTTC.